The rows below give T cell receptor beta chains drawn from one sample of a study of blood T cell repertoires in COVID-19. Using immunoSEQ multiplex PCR, the repertoire was profiled, and TCRdb retains in-frame clones only, with some absent. The sample gives about 80,000 clones, over 70% of which show up once; about 12% is in the top ten. The sequenced sample was peripheral blood. These receptors all stem from a man older than 75 with acute or convalescent COVID-19. The CDR3 runs from the conserved cysteine through the conserved F or W. The order of the fields is V gene, D gene, clone size, J gene, CDR3 DNA, CDR3 protein. The D gene is left open where the match is weak. Clone size is shown for a subset of rows, as once, few, many or a class of expanded clone.

V gene: TRBV5-4; D gene: TRBD1; clone size: NA; J gene: TRBJ2-7; CDR3 DNA: TGTGCCAGCAGCTTCACCCCCGGGACAGTCCAATACGAGCAGTACTTC; CDR3 protein: CASSFTPGTVQYEQYF
V gene: TRBV6-5; D gene: NA; clone size: once; J gene: TRBJ1-1; CDR3 DNA: TGTGCCAGCAGTTCTGGGGGGATGAACACTGAAGCTTTCTTT; CDR3 protein: CASSSGGMNTEAFF
V gene: TRBV7-9; D gene: NA; clone size: NA; J gene: TRBJ2-5; CDR3 DNA: TGTGCCAGCAGCTTAGTGGTCTTTGGACAGCAAGAGACCCAGTACTTC; CDR3 protein: CASSLVVFGQQETQYF
V gene: TRBV7-3; D gene: NA; clone size: few; J gene: TRBJ2-1; CDR3 DNA: TGTGCCAGCAGCTTAGCGGGGGCAGACAATGAGCAGTTCTTC; CDR3 protein: CASSLAGADNEQFF
V gene: TRBV3-1/TRBV3-2; D gene: NA; clone size: NA; J gene: TRBJ1-2; CDR3 DNA: TGTGCCAGCAGCCAAGACCCCAGGGGAGTGGGGAACTATGGCTACACCTTC; CDR3 protein: CASSQDPRGVGNYGYTF
V gene: TRBV7-2; D gene: TRBD2; clone size: NA; J gene: TRBJ2-7; CDR3 DNA: TGTGCCAGCAGCTTAGGCCAGGCGGGGGGCTACGAGCAGTACTTC; CDR3 protein: CASSLGQAGGYEQYF
V gene: TRBV5-8; D gene: NA; clone size: NA; J gene: TRBJ1-1; CDR3 DNA: TGTGCCAGCAGCTTGTCGGGGGGCACTGAAGCTTTCTTT; CDR3 protein: CASSLSGGTEAFF
V gene: TRBV6-4; D gene: TRBD1; clone size: once; J gene: TRBJ1-2; CDR3 DNA: TGTGCCAGCAGTGATGGGACAGGGACCTATGGCTACACCTTC; CDR3 protein: CASSDGTGTYGYTF
V gene: TRBV19; D gene: NA; clone size: NA; J gene: TRBJ1-1; CDR3 DNA: TGTGCCAGTACAAGAGGGAGGGACCCTGCTGAAGCTTTCTTT; CDR3 protein: CASTRGRDPAEAFF
V gene: TRBV14; D gene: TRBD1; clone size: NA; J gene: TRBJ2-2; CDR3 DNA: TGTGCCAGCAGCCAAGGTAGGGACAGGCTTCCACCCGGGGAGCTGTTTTTT; CDR3 protein: CASSQGRDRLPPGELFF
V gene: TRBV20-1; D gene: TRBD2; clone size: NA; J gene: TRBJ2-5; CDR3 DNA: TGCAGTGCTAGAGGAGCGGGGGGGCACGACTTC; CDR3 protein: CSARGAGGHDF
V gene: TRBV5-1; D gene: NA; clone size: NA; J gene: TRBJ2-5; CDR3 DNA: TGCGCCAGCAGCTTGTCCGGGGGGCTCCAAGAGACCCAGTACTTC; CDR3 protein: CASSLSGGLQETQYF
V gene: TRBV3-1/TRBV3-2; D gene: NA; clone size: NA; J gene: TRBJ1-1; CDR3 DNA: TGTGCCAGCAGCCAAGGGAGGGCTGAAGCTTTCTTT; CDR3 protein: CASSQGRAEAFF
V gene: TRBV9; D gene: TRBD2; clone size: few; J gene: TRBJ2-3; CDR3 DNA: TGTGCCAGCAGCGTAGCCCCCGGCGGGGGGTTCACAGATACGCAGTATTTT; CDR3 protein: CASSVAPGGGFTDTQYF
V gene: TRBV5-1; D gene: TRBD1; clone size: NA; J gene: TRBJ2-2; CDR3 DNA: TGCGCCAGCAGAACAGGGGTTTCAGGGGAGCTGTTTTTT; CDR3 protein: CASRTGVSGELFF
V gene: TRBV19; D gene: TRBD1; clone size: NA; J gene: TRBJ1-6; CDR3 DNA: TGTGCCAGTAGTACGACAGGGAATAATTCACCCCTCCACTTT; CDR3 protein: CASSTTGNNSPLHF
V gene: TRBV3-1/TRBV3-2; D gene: NA; clone size: NA; J gene: TRBJ1-5; CDR3 DNA: TGTGCCAGCAGCCAAGACTGGGGGGTAAGTCAGCCCCAGCATTTT; CDR3 protein: CASSQDWGVSQPQHF
V gene: TRBV3-1/TRBV3-2; D gene: NA; clone size: NA; J gene: TRBJ1-6; CDR3 DNA: TGTGCCAGCAGCCAAGGTCCGGTTGGAGGAGGGTATAATTCACCCCTCCACTTT; CDR3 protein: CASSQGPVGGGYNSPLHF
V gene: TRBV9; D gene: TRBD1; clone size: NA; J gene: TRBJ2-5; CDR3 DNA: TGTGCCAGCAGCAGTCCAGGGGGCGGCCAAGAGACCCAGTACTTC; CDR3 protein: CASSSPGGGQETQYF
V gene: TRBV24-1; D gene: TRBD2; clone size: few; J gene: TRBJ2-2; CDR3 DNA: TGTGCCACCAGTGAGACTAGCGGGGGAAACACCGGGGAGCTGTTTTTT; CDR3 protein: CATSETSGGNTGELFF
V gene: TRBV9; D gene: TRBD2; clone size: once; J gene: TRBJ2-3; CDR3 DNA: TGTGCCAGCAGCCCCTCACTAGCGGGGGCCGGAGATACGCAGTATTTT; CDR3 protein: CASSPSLAGAGDTQYF
V gene: TRBV5-1; D gene: NA; clone size: few; J gene: TRBJ1-1; CDR3 DNA: TGCGCCAGCAGCTTTCGGGATCAGAAAACTGAAGCTTTCTTT; CDR3 protein: CASSFRDQKTEAFF
V gene: TRBV20-1; D gene: NA; clone size: NA; J gene: TRBJ1-2; CDR3 DNA: TGCAGTGCTAGTCAGGGAGGTAGTAACTATGGCTACACCTTC; CDR3 protein: CSASQGGSNYGYTF
V gene: TRBV2; D gene: NA; clone size: few; J gene: TRBJ1-1; CDR3 DNA: TGTGCCAGCAGTGAAATTAACCAGGGTGACACTGAAGCTTTCTTT; CDR3 protein: CASSEINQGDTEAFF
V gene: TRBV7-8; D gene: TRBD2; clone size: NA; J gene: TRBJ2-2; CDR3 DNA: TGTGCCAGCAGCAAGACTAGCGGGGGCTTGCCGGGGGAGCTGTTTTTT; CDR3 protein: CASSKTSGGLPGELFF
V gene: TRBV9; D gene: NA; clone size: NA; J gene: TRBJ1-5; CDR3 DNA: TGTGCCAGCAGCGCCGCGCAGGGTGGACAGCCCCAGCATTTT; CDR3 protein: CASSAAQGGQPQHF
V gene: TRBV9; D gene: NA; clone size: NA; J gene: TRBJ1-2; CDR3 DNA: TGTGCCAGCAGCGTAGCGTCGCAGGTCTATGGCTACACCTTC; CDR3 protein: CASSVASQVYGYTF
V gene: TRBV6-2/TRBV6-3; D gene: TRBD1; clone size: NA; J gene: TRBJ1-2; CDR3 DNA: TGTGCCAGCAGTTCCGGGGACAGGAGCTCCCAGCTCGGAGGCTACACCTTC; CDR3 protein: CASSSGDRSSQLGGYTF
V gene: TRBV30; D gene: NA; clone size: NA; J gene: TRBJ1-1; CDR3 DNA: TGTGCCTGGGATACAGGGCTAATGAACACTGAAGCTTTCTTT; CDR3 protein: CAWDTGLMNTEAFF
V gene: TRBV2; D gene: TRBD1; clone size: NA; J gene: TRBJ1-4; CDR3 DNA: TGTGCCAGCACTGACGGGACAGGGTTTTACAATGAAAAACTGTTTTTT; CDR3 protein: CASTDGTGFYNEKLFF
V gene: TRBV9; D gene: TRBD1; clone size: NA; J gene: TRBJ1-2; CDR3 DNA: TGTGCCAGCAGCGTAGACAGGGGAAACTATGGCTACACCTTC; CDR3 protein: CASSVDRGNYGYTF
V gene: TRBV2; D gene: TRBD2; clone size: NA; J gene: TRBJ2-7; CDR3 DNA: TGTGCCAGCAGTGCGGGACTACTCTACGAGCAGTACTTC; CDR3 protein: CASSAGLLYEQYF
V gene: TRBV2; D gene: NA; clone size: NA; J gene: TRBJ1-2; CDR3 DNA: TGTGCCAGCTGCAGGGCCTTAAACTATGGCTACACCTTC; CDR3 protein: CASCRALNYGYTF
V gene: TRBV6-5; D gene: NA; clone size: NA; J gene: TRBJ2-3; CDR3 DNA: TGTGCCAGCAGAAGTCCAGGGGGCACAGATACGCAGTATTTT; CDR3 protein: CASRSPGGTDTQYF
V gene: TRBV5-1; D gene: NA; clone size: NA; J gene: TRBJ1-1; CDR3 DNA: TGCGCCAGCACCTTAAACCCCGCCAGGAACACTGAAGCTTTCTTT; CDR3 protein: CASTLNPARNTEAFF
V gene: TRBV2; D gene: TRBD1; clone size: once; J gene: TRBJ2-7; CDR3 DNA: TGTGCCAGCAGGGGACAGGGCCCTTACGAGCAGTACTTC; CDR3 protein: CASRGQGPYEQYF
V gene: TRBV5-1; D gene: TRBD1; clone size: few; J gene: TRBJ1-2; CDR3 DNA: TGCGCCAGCAGCTTGGCAGGGGGGTATGGCTACACCTTC; CDR3 protein: CASSLAGGYGYTF
V gene: TRBV7-9; D gene: NA; clone size: NA; J gene: TRBJ1-1; CDR3 DNA: TGTGCCAGCAACGTTGAGGGTGTGGACACTGAAGCTTTCTTT; CDR3 protein: CASNVEGVDTEAFF
V gene: TRBV12-3/TRBV12-4; D gene: NA; clone size: NA; J gene: TRBJ2-7; CDR3 DNA: TGTGCCAGCAGTTTATTACGTGCGGGCGAGCAGTACTTC; CDR3 protein: CASSLLRAGEQYF